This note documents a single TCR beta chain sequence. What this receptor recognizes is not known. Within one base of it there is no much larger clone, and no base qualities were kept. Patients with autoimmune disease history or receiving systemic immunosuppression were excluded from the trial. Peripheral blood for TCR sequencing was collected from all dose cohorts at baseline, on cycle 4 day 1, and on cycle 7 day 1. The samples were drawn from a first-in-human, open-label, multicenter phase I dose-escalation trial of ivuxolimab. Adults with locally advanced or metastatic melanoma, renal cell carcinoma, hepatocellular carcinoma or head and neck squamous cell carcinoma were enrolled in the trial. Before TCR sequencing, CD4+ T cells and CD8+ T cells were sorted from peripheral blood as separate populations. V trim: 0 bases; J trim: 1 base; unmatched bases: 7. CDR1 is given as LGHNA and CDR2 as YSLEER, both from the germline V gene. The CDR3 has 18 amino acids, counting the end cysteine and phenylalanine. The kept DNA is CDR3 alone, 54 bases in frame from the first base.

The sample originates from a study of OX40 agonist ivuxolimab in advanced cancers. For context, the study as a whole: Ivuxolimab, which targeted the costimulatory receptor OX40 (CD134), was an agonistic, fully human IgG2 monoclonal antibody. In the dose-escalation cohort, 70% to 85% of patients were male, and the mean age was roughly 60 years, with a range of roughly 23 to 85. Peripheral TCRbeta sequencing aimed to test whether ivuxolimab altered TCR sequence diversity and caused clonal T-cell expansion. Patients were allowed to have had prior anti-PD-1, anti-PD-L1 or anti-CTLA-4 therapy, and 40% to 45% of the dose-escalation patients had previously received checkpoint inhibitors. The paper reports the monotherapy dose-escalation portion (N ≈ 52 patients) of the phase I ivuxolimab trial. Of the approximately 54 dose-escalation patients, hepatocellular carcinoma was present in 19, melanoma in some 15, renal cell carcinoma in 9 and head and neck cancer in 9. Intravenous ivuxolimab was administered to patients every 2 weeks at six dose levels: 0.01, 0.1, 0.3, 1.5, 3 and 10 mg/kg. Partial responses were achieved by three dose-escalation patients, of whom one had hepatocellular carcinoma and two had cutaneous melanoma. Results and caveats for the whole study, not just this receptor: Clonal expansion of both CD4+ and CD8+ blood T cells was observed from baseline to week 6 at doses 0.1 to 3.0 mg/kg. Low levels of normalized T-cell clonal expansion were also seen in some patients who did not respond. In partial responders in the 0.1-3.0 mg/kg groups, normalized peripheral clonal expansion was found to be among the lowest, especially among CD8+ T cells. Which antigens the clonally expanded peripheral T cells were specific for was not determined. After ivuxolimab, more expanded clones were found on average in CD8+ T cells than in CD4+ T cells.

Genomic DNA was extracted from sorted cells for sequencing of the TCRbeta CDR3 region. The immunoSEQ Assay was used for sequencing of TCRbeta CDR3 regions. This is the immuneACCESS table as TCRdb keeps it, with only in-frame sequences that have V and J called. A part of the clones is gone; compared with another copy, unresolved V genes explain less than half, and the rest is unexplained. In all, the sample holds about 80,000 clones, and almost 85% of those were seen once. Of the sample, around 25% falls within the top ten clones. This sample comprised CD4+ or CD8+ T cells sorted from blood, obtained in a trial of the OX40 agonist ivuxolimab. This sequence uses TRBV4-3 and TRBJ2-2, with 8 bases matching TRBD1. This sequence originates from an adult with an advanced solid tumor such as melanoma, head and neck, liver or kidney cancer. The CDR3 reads CASSQDLDRVGNTGELFF. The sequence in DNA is TGCGCCAGCAGCCAAGATTTGGACAGGGTGGGGAACACCGGGGAGCTGTTTTTT.